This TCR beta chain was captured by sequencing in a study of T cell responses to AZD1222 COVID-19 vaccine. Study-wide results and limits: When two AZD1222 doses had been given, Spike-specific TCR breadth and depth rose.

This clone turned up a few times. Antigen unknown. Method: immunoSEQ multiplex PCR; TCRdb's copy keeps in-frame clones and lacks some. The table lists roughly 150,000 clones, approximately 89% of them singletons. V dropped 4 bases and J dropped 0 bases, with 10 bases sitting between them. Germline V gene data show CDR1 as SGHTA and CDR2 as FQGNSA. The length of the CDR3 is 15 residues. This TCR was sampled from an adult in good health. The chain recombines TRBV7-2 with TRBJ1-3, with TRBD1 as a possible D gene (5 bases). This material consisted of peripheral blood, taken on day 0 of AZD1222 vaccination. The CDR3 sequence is CASSSRVASGNTIYF. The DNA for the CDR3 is TGTGCCAGCAGCTCCAGGGTCGCCTCTGGAAACACCATATATTTT.